These T cell receptor beta chains were read from a single sample in a study of cytomegalovirus exposure and HLA in healthy donors. Sequenced by immunoSEQ multiplex PCR; TCRdb stores in-frame clones only, minus some. The sample lists around 180,000 clones, about 76% occurring once. Material: PBMCs. The receptors here all came from a woman aged 45-60 years in good health and CMV-seronegative. The CDR3 runs from the conserved cysteine through the conserved F or W. D genes are given only for firm matches. Not all rows give a size; the values are once, few, many and, for expanded clones, a class.

abundance: NA; j_gene: TRBJ2-2; v_gene: TRBV7-2; d_gene: TRBD2; CDR3nt: TGTGCCAGCAGCAAAGTCGGACTAGCGGCGATTAACACCGGGGAGCTGTTTTTT; CDR3aa: CASSKVGLAAINTGELFF
abundance: NA; j_gene: TRBJ1-3; v_gene: TRBV28; d_gene: NA; CDR3nt: TGTGCCAGCACCACAGGGCACTCTGGAAACACCATATATTTT; CDR3aa: CASTTGHSGNTIYF
abundance: NA; j_gene: TRBJ2-7; v_gene: TRBV18; d_gene: NA; CDR3nt: TGTGCCAGCTCACCACTGGACAGAGCCTACGAGCAGTACTTC; CDR3aa: CASSPLDRAYEQYF
abundance: NA; j_gene: TRBJ2-3; v_gene: TRBV9; d_gene: TRBD1; CDR3nt: TGTGCCAGCAGCTTTTCCGGGACAGGTTCCACCGGCACAGATACGCAGTATTTT; CDR3aa: CASSFSGTGSTGTDTQYF
abundance: NA; j_gene: TRBJ2-3; v_gene: TRBV6-5; d_gene: NA; CDR3nt: TGTGCCAGCAGTTACTCTTACCGGGGGGCGGGAGATACGCAGTATTTT; CDR3aa: CASSYSYRGAGDTQYF
abundance: NA; j_gene: TRBJ2-1; v_gene: TRBV7-6; d_gene: TRBD1; CDR3nt: TGTGCCAGCAGCTTAGTTAGACAGGGGGCCGCTTACAATGAGCAGTTCTTC; CDR3aa: CASSLVRQGAAYNEQFF
abundance: NA; j_gene: TRBJ2-7; v_gene: TRBV4-3; d_gene: NA; CDR3nt: TGCGCCAGCAGCCAAGAAGACACCCGCTCCTACGAGCAGTACTTC; CDR3aa: CASSQEDTRSYEQYF
abundance: NA; j_gene: TRBJ1-1; v_gene: TRBV7-9; d_gene: NA; CDR3nt: TGTGCCAGCAGCTCGGAGGGAGGGTCTGAAGCTTTCTTT; CDR3aa: CASSSEGGSEAFF
abundance: once; j_gene: TRBJ2-3; v_gene: TRBV5-1; d_gene: TRBD1; CDR3nt: TGCGCCAGCTCCGAGACAGGGGGCTCAGATACGCAGTATTTT; CDR3aa: CASSETGGSDTQYF
abundance: NA; j_gene: TRBJ2-3; v_gene: TRBV5-1; d_gene: TRBD2; CDR3nt: TGCGCCAGCAGCCCTACTAGCGGGGCTAGCACAGATACGCAGTATTTT; CDR3aa: CASSPTSGASTDTQYF
abundance: NA; j_gene: TRBJ2-7; v_gene: TRBV7-2; d_gene: NA; CDR3nt: TGTGCCAGCAGCTTAGCCGCCGTCCTCTACGAGCAGTACTTC; CDR3aa: CASSLAAVLYEQYF